These T cell receptor beta chains were read from a single sample in a study of cytomegalovirus exposure and HLA in healthy donors. Assay: immunoSEQ multiplex PCR; the TCRdb copy retains only in-frame clones and omits some. The data show fewer than 85,000 clones, 85% to 90% seen once. Sequencing was performed on PBMCs. The receptors were gathered from a young woman in good health and CMV-seropositive. Each CDR3 is given without its conserved first and last residue. The order of the fields is CDR3 protein, V gene, J gene.

ASSPELSSSGRVYNEQF,TRBV18,TRBJ2-1
ASSRIMSGGGQAPF,TRBV7-9,TRBJ2-7
SVEDRLGGEAKNIQY,TRBV29-1,TRBJ2-4
ASSTTRNYGYT,TRBV18,TRBJ1-2
ASSHSGLAGNRVSSYEQY,TRBV5-1,TRBJ2-7
ASRTTGGSEAF,TRBV6-4,TRBJ1-1
ASSEREYNEQF,TRBV10-2,TRBJ2-1
ASSPPQGNTDTQY,TRBV18,TRBJ2-3
ASSGYYGTTQRDKTDTQY,TRBV2,TRBJ2-3
ASSPLDRGNTEAF,TRBV28,TRBJ1-1